This passage covers 24 T cell receptor beta chains from one sample sequenced in a study of OX40 agonist ivuxolimab in advanced cancers. Sequencing was performed with immunoSEQ multiplex PCR; in TCRdb, only in-frame clones are kept and a portion is missing. The table records nearly 80,000 clones, around 85% of them present only once. The sequencing here drew on CD4+ or CD8+ T cells sorted from blood, taken in a trial of the OX40 agonist ivuxolimab. These TCRs come from an adult with an advanced solid tumor such as melanoma, head and neck, liver or kidney cancer.

The J gene is TRBJ2-1, the V gene TRBV5-4; tentative D call: TRBD1 (6 bases). V lost 1 base and J 2 bases, leaving 13 bases between the germline ends. This CDR3 comprises 16 residues. CDR1 and CDR2 from the germline V gene are SGHNT and YYREEE (reference sequence). CDR3 nucleotides: TGTGCCAGCAGCTTGCTCTTCGCAGGGGCCTACAATGAGCAGTTCTTC. Encoded protein: CASSLLFAGAYNEQFF.

This chain uses TRBV27 with TRBJ1-5; D ambiguous. CDR1 and CDR2 (germline): MNHEY, SMNVEV (reference sequence). V gave up 3 bases and J gave up 5 bases, with 14 bases separating them. The CDR3 has 15 residues. The CDR3 DNA reads as TGTGCCAGCAGTTTGATATGGGGAATGGATCAGCCCCAGCATTTT. This gives the protein CASSLIWGMDQPQHF.

The J gene is TRBJ2-7, the V gene TRBV9, with 8 positions matching TRBD1. V lost 1 base, J lost 5 bases, and 11 bases stayed unmatched. Germline-derived CDR1 and CDR2 are SGDLS and YYNGEE. This CDR3 comprises 16 residues. The chain's CDR3 is CASSVSQGAGSHEQYF. As DNA, the CDR3 is TGTGCCAGCAGCGTAAGCCAGGGGGCGGGGTCCCACGAGCAGTACTTC.

This clone was seen only a few times. The genes are TRBV25-1 and TRBJ1-2; 9 nucleotides align to TRBD1. Germline V CDR1 and CDR2: MGHDK, SYGVNS. The length of the CDR3 is 14 residues. V dropped 4 bases and J dropped 6; count of bases not matched to a gene: 6. In DNA, the CDR3 is TGTGCCAGCAGTGTCGAACAGGGGGCGAATGGCTACACCTTC. Translation gives CASSVEQGANGYTF.

Here the CDR3 DNA reads TGTGCCAGCAGACCGACAGGGGGCCCCGAGCAGTACTTC. This translates into CASRPTGGPEQYF. The chain carries TRBV28 and TRBJ2-5, with TRBD1 matching over 10 bases. TRBJ2-7 explains the end of the DNA better; the J call may be wrong. The CDR3 runs 13 residues. Germline CDR1 and CDR2: MDHEN and SYDVKM.

This clone was seen a handful of times. The rearrangement links TRBV14 to TRBJ1-2; D is possibly TRBD1 (5 bases). This CDR3 region has 15 residues. CDR1 and CDR2 (germline): SGHDN, FVKESK. Trimming removed 1 base from V and 4 bases from J, with 13 bases in between. CDR3 DNA sequence: TGTGCCAGCAGCCAAGTTCAGGGCTGGGGCTATGGCTACACCTTC. Residues: CASSQVQGWGYGYTF.

This rearrangement joins TRBV2 to TRBJ2-5; D ambiguous. The CDR3 is made up of 12 amino acids. Germline-derived CDR1 and CDR2 are SNHLY and FYNNEI. The V and J ends lost 7 bases and 1 base respectively, with 7 bases between them. The CDR3 DNA reads as TGTGCCAGCAAGCGACTCCAAGAGACCCAGTACTTC. Translated: CASKRLQETQYF.

This clone appeared a few times. V and J are TRBV5-6 and TRBJ2-7, with D uncertain. This CDR3 has 11 residues. The V end lost 0 bases, the J end lost 4 bases, and 2 bases lay between the germline ends. Germline values: CDR1 SGHDT, CDR2 YYEEEE. CDR3 amino acids: CASSLGYEQYF. CDR3 DNA sequence: TGTGCCAGCAGCTTGGGGTACGAGCAGTACTTC.

This clone has just one count. The chain carries TRBV7-3 and TRBJ2-7; perhaps TRBD1 as D (5 bases). V was shortened by 2 bases and J by 3 bases, with 14 bases between the two germline ends. Germline V gene lookup returns CDR1 SGHTA and CDR2 FQGTGA. The CDR3 contains 15 residues. In nucleotides, the CDR3 is TGTGCCAGCAGCTTAGAACAGGCTAACTTCTACGAGCAGTACTTC. Encoded protein: CASSLEQANFYEQYF.

This clone was observed once. The chain employs TRBV6-6 and TRBJ2-7; tentative D call: TRBD2 (5 bases). The V gene's germline CDR1 is MNHNY and CDR2 SVGAGI (reference sequence). There are 13 residues in the CDR3. V lost 1 base and J 5 bases, leaving 9 bases between the germline ends. CDR3 sequence: CASSYYGSHEQYF. In DNA form, the CDR3 reads TGTGCCAGCAGTTACTATGGGAGCCACGAGCAGTACTTC.

The chain uses TRBV4-1 and TRBJ2-3; D perhaps matches TRBD1 (7 bases). The CDR3 sequence is 19 residues long. CDR1 and CDR2 (germline): MGHRA, YSYEKL. Between the trimmed V and J ends, which lost 0 bases and 2 bases, there was a span of 21 bases. The CDR3 nucleotides read TGCGCCAGCAGCCAAGAACAGGGGTTGCCTAGCGCTTACACAGATACGCAGTATTTT. Translating gives CASSQEQGLPSAYTDTQYF.

This clone was recorded a few times. This chain connects TRBV15 to TRBJ2-1, with 8 bases matching TRBD2. The V segment lost 5 bases and the J segment 9 bases; nucleotides outside the gene matches: 15. The CDR3 has 16 amino acids. Per germline, CDR1 LNHNV and CDR2 YYDKDF (reference sequence). CDR3 nucleotide sequence: TGTGCCACCAGCGGAGGACTAGCAGGTGGGGGGTTTGAGCAGTTCTTC. This translates into CATSGGLAGGGFEQFF.

This chain uses TRBV2 with TRBJ2-5; a weak D match, TRBD1 (6 bases). TRBJ2-7 matches the DNA end more closely, so the J call is doubtful. Germline lookup yields CDR1 SNHLY and CDR2 FYNNEI. The CDR3 has 14 amino acids. The CDR3 spells CASSEWGRGSEQYF. The DNA of the CDR3 is TGTGCCAGCAGTGAGTGGGGCAGGGGAAGCGAGCAGTACTTC.

This clone was counted only a few times. CDR3 DNA: TGTGCTAGTGCCGTAGAGTATACAGATACGCAGTATTTT. Protein product: CASAVEYTDTQYF. This chain uses TRBV12-5 with TRBJ2-3; no reliable D call. The ends were cut back, 7 bases at V and 3 bases at J, with 11 bases in the middle. The CDR3 runs to 13 residues. Germline assignment: CDR1 LGHNT and CDR2 FRNRAP. The whole variable domain, remainder taken from reference TRBV12-5 and TRBJ2-3, is DARVTQTPRHKVTEMGQEVTMRCQPILGHNTVFWYRQTMMQGLELLAYFRNRAPLDDSGMPKDRFSAEMPDATLATLKIQPSEPRDSAVYFCASAVEYTDTQYFGPGTRLTVL.

Here the CDR3 DNA reads TGTGCCAGCAGCCAATGGCAGGGGACGAACACTGAAGCTTTCTTT. Translation: CASSQWQGTNTEAFF. This chain uses TRBV16 with TRBJ1-1, with a tentative D call TRBD1 (6 bases). The CDR3 consists of 15 residues. Trimming took off 1 base at V and 1 base at J, with 10 bases between the two ends. CDR1 and CDR2 (germline): KGHSY, FQNENV.

DNA of the CDR3: TGTGCCATCACAGCCCGGGAGGGCACAGATACGCAGTATTTT. It codes for CAITAREGTDTQYF. The chain employs TRBV10-3 and TRBJ2-3; TRBD2 matches 7 bases. From germline, CDR1 is ENHRY and CDR2 SYGVKD. Trimming took 7 bases from V and 1 from J; bases not matched to a gene: 5. The CDR3 spans 14 residues.

The V and J genes are TRBV7-2 and TRBJ2-7; 11 nucleotides agree with TRBD2. Germline CDR1 SGHTA, CDR2 FQGNSA. The CDR3 runs to 15 residues. V lost 5 bases, J lost 2 bases, and 5 bases stayed unmatched. The CDR3 sequence is CASSVTSGETYEQYF. DNA for the CDR3: TGTGCCAGCAGCGTGACTAGCGGGGAAACCTACGAGCAGTACTTC.

V and J are TRBV10-1 and TRBJ2-7; maybe TRBD2 (6 bases). Trimming pared 6 bases from V and 3 bases from J, leaving 27 bases between. The CDR3 is 18 residues long. Germline CDR1 and CDR2: WNHNN and SYGVQD (reference sequence). This CDR3 reads CASSKNTRDSGEDYEQYF. In nucleotides, the CDR3 is TGCGCCAGCAGCAAGAACACCCGGGACTCGGGGGAAGACTACGAGCAGTACTTC.

The rearrangement joins TRBV11-3 to TRBJ2-7, with 9 nucleotides matching TRBD1. CDR1 and CDR2 from the germline V gene are SGHNT and YENEEA. V lost 5 bases and J lost 4; bases outside the gene matches: 6. This CDR3 comprises 14 residues. CDR3 region: CASSSDRGTYEQYF. In DNA form, the CDR3 reads TGTGCCAGCAGCAGCGACAGGGGGACTTACGAGCAGTACTTC.

V is TRBV28 and J is TRBJ1-4; 9 bases fit TRBD1. Germline V gives CDR1 MDHEN, CDR2 SYDVKM. The CDR3 is made up of 14 amino acids. Trimming at V came to 4 bases and at J to 8 bases, leaving 5 bases not matched to a gene. This CDR3 is CASSSRDREEKLFF. The CDR3 DNA follows: TGTGCCAGCAGTTCCAGGGACAGGGAGGAAAAACTGTTTTTT.

In this sample, this clone turned up once. The rearrangement joins TRBV11-3 to TRBJ2-2; D is undetermined. Trimming cost V 3 bases and J 7 bases, with 6 bases left between them. The CDR3 has 12 residues. Germline loops: CDR1 SGHNT, CDR2 YENEEA. CDR3 residues: CASSFVGGELFF. CDR3 coding DNA: TGTGCCAGCAGCTTTGTGGGCGGGGAGCTGTTTTTT.

The chain recombines TRBV9 with TRBJ2-3; the D is unclear. The CDR3 loop spans 13 amino acids. With 0 bases removed from V and 5 bases from J, the gap between germline ends came to 7 bases. Germline CDR1 SGDLS, CDR2 YYNGEE. This chain's CDR3 is CASSVDLVDTQYF. In DNA, the CDR3 is TGTGCCAGCAGCGTAGATTTGGTAGATACGCAGTATTTT.

The chain combines TRBV6-6 with TRBJ1-3; a weak D match, TRBD1 (5 bases). The V end lost 6 bases, the J end lost 4 bases, and 16 bases lay between the germline ends. The CDR3 consists of 15 residues. In germline, CDR1 is MNHNY, CDR2 SVGAGI (reference sequence). CDR3 residues: CASRKPGTEGNTIYF. The CDR3 DNA reads as TGTGCCAGCAGGAAACCCGGGACTGAAGGAAACACCATATATTTT.

This clone was picked up a small number of times. The genes are TRBV21-1 and TRBJ1-5. TRBV21-1 is listed as a pseudogene. This CDR3 has 15 amino acids. Here the CDR3 DNA reads TGTGCCAGCAGCACCCCATTCGGGCGAAATCAGCCCCAGCATTTT. This codes for CASSTPFGRNQPQHF.